These 19 T cell receptor beta chains share one sample of origin, sequenced in a study of OX40 agonist ivuxolimab in advanced cancers. Clones were read by immunoSEQ multiplex PCR, and TCRdb kept only the in-frame ones, dropping some. The table shows about 61,000 clones, with 82% occurring only once. Sequencing was performed on CD4+ or CD8+ T cells sorted from blood, taken in a trial of the OX40 agonist ivuxolimab. The origin of the receptors is an adult with an advanced solid tumor such as melanoma, head and neck, liver or kidney cancer.

The J gene is TRBJ2-1, the V gene TRBV11-3; D gene uncertain. CDR1 and CDR2 (germline): SGHNT, YENEEA. V was clipped by 4 bases and J by 4 bases, with 14 bases between them. The CDR3 length is 15 residues. CDR3 residues: CASSSRSETYNEQFF. The CDR3 nucleotides read TGTGCCAGCAGCTCTAGGTCGGAGACATACAATGAGCAGTTCTTC.

This chain links TRBV10-3 with TRBJ1-1; D unclear. V lost 7 bases, J lost 1 base, and 13 bases lay in between. CDR3 length: 14 residues. Per germline, CDR1 ENHRY and CDR2 SYGVKD. CDR3 nucleotide sequence: TGTGCCATCACCCAGAAAGGCCAGAACACTGAAGCTTTCTTT. This codes for CAITQKGQNTEAFF.

This clone was seen only a few times. This chain uses TRBV2 with TRBJ2-4; D possibly corresponds to TRBD1 (5 bases). V lost 1 base, J lost 0 bases, and 13 bases lay in between. Germline V CDR1 and CDR2: SNHLY, FYNNEI. The CDR3 spans 17 residues. This chain's CDR3 is CASSEGFDREAKNIQYF. DNA of the CDR3: TGTGCCAGCAGTGAAGGGTTTGACAGAGAAGCCAAAAACATTCAGTACTTC.

V gene TRBV18 combines with J gene TRBJ2-6; tentative D call: TRBD1 (5 bases). Per the germline V gene, CDR1 is KGHSH and CDR2 is LQKENI. The ends were cut back, 2 bases at V and 0 bases at J, with 14 bases in the middle. The CDR3 spans 18 residues. CDR3 nucleotides: TGTGCCAGCTCACCATTTCCCACAGGACCCTCTGGGGCCAACGTCCTGACTTTC. This codes for CASSPFPTGPSGANVLTF.

Details on this clone: The same CDR3 can be traced to other DNA sequences in this sample. This sequence joins TRBV5-1 and TRBJ2-7; no clear D gene. CDR1 is SGHRS and CDR2 is YFSETQ in the germline V gene. The CDR3 runs to 14 residues. Trimming shortened V by 0 bases and J by 0 bases, and 7 bases separated the two germline ends. The CDR3 spells CASSLGLSSYEQYF. Here the CDR3 DNA reads TGCGCCAGCAGCTTGGGACTTTCCTCCTACGAGCAGTACTTC. Combining the CDR3 with reference TRBV5-1 and TRBJ2-7 gives the whole variable domain KAGVTQTPRYLIKTRGQQVTLSCSPISGHRSVSWYQQTPGQGLQFLFEYFSETQRNKGNFPGRFSGRQFSNSRSEMNVSTLELGDSALYLCASSLGLSSYEQYFGPGTRLTVT.

The CDR3 DNA sequence: TGTGCCAGCAGCTCGCAACCGAACACTGAAGCTTTCTTT. It specifies CASSSQPNTEAFF. The gene calls are TRBV5-4 and TRBJ1-1, with unresolved D. The germline V and J ends were trimmed by 3 bases and 1 base, with 7 bases remaining between them. Germline CDR1 reads SGHNT; CDR2 reads YYREEE (reference sequence). This CDR3 is built from 13 residues.

V is TRBV5-4 and J is TRBJ2-3; 8 bases agree with TRBD2. Looked up from germline, CDR1 is SGHNT and CDR2 is YYREEE (reference sequence). This CDR3 comprises 16 residues. The V and J ends lost 0 bases and 2 bases, in that order; junction bases with no gene match: 5. DNA for the CDR3: TGTGCCAGCAGCTTGGTTAGCGGGGAGTTCACAGATACGCAGTATTTT. It codes for CASSLVSGEFTDTQYF.

The CDR3 coding sequence is TGTGCCTGGAGCAAGCTGGGGGCGGAGGGATATGCCCAGCATTTT. As protein: CAWSKLGAEGYAQHF. The J gene is TRBJ1-5, the V gene TRBV30, with D perhaps TRBD1 (6 bases). This CDR3 region has 15 residues. Per germline, CDR1 GTSNPN and CDR2 SVGIG (reference sequence). Between the trimmed V and J ends, which lost 3 bases and 11 bases, there was a span of 23 bases.

This rearrangement joins TRBV7-2 to TRBJ2-2; no definite D call. With 6 bases removed from V and 8 bases from J, the gap between germline ends came to 19 bases. The length of the CDR3 is 15 residues. CDR1 and CDR2 (germline): SGHTA, FQGNSA. Here the CDR3 DNA reads TGTGCCAGCAGTCGTCCGGGCCTCCGGGTGGGGGAGCTGTTTTTT. It codes for CASSRPGLRVGELFF.

The V gene is TRBV5-4, the J gene TRBJ1-5; the D gene is possibly TRBD1 (6 bases). V lost 2 bases to trimming and J lost 0 bases, with 15 bases between them. The CDR3 length is 17 residues. Looked up from germline, CDR1 is SGHNT and CDR2 is YYREEE (reference sequence). In DNA form, the CDR3 reads TGTGCCAGCAGCTTTCTTCAGGGGCAGGTTAGCAATCAGCCCCAGCATTTT. Protein product: CASSFLQGQVSNQPQHF.

V is TRBV5-1 and J is TRBJ2-3; D might be TRBD2 (5 bases). Trimming stripped 0 bases from V and 1 base from J, with 12 bases between. The CDR3 spans 16 residues. Germline lookup yields CDR1 SGHRS and CDR2 YFSETQ. For the CDR3, the DNA is TGCGCCAGCAGCTTGGAACTAGGACTCCGCACAGATACGCAGTATTTT. It yields the protein CASSLELGLRTDTQYF.

The rearrangement joins TRBV27 to TRBJ2-5; D uncertain. Trimming took off 0 bases at V and 1 base at J, with 6 bases between the two ends. The CDR3 consists of 14 residues. Germline V lookup: CDR1 MNHEY, CDR2 SMNVEV (reference sequence). CDR3 in DNA: TGTGCCAGCAGTTTATCGTACGGCCAAGAGACCCAGTACTTC. This codes for CASSLSYGQETQYF.

The chain couples TRBV19 to TRBJ2-1; D is perhaps TRBD1 or TRBD2 (6 bases each). Trimming pared 6 bases from V and 10 bases from J, leaving 13 bases between. Germline CDR1 reads LNHDA; CDR2 reads SQIVND (reference sequence). The CDR3 is 12 residues long. CDR3 DNA sequence: TGTGCCAGTAGGGGGGGCGGTGCCGAGCAGTTCTTC. As protein: CASRGGGAEQFF. Complete variable domain (other parts from reference TRBV19 and TRBJ2-1): DGGITQSPKYLFRKEGQNVTLSCEQNLNHDAMYWYRQDPGQGLRLIYYSQIVNDFQKGDIAEGYSVSREKKESFPLTVTSAQKNPTAFYLCASRGGGAEQFFGPGTRLTVL.

This clone occurred once. The gene calls are TRBV5-1 and TRBJ1-4; 7 nucleotides line up with TRBD1. Germline V gene sequence: CDR1 SGHRS, CDR2 YFSETQ. J gave up 8 bases and V 3 bases, and 10 bases lay outside the gene matches. The CDR3 sequence is 15 residues long. The CDR3 spells CASSWDSPRWEKLFF. CDR3 bases: TGCGCCAGCAGCTGGGACAGTCCAAGATGGGAAAAACTGTTTTTT. The complete variable domain, with remaining parts taken from reference TRBV5-1 and TRBJ1-4, reads KAGVTQTPRYLIKTRGQQVTLSCSPISGHRSVSWYQQTPGQGLQFLFEYFSETQRNKGNFPGRFSGRQFSNSRSEMNVSTLELGDSALYLCASSWDSPRWEKLFFGSGTQLSVL.

This rearrangement joins TRBV18 to TRBJ2-7; D gene ambiguous. Looked up from germline, CDR1 is KGHSH and CDR2 is LQKENI. The CDR3 length is 15 residues. V was pared by 1 base and J by 3 bases, with 13 bases between. The CDR3 DNA follows: TGTGCCAGCTCACCACAGGGTCTATCTTTCTACGAGCAGTACTTC. This codes for CASSPQGLSFYEQYF.

This rearrangement joins TRBV5-4 to TRBJ1-2, with 7 bases fitting TRBD1. In germline, CDR1 is SGHNT, CDR2 YYREEE (reference sequence). Trimming at V came to 4 bases and at J to 3 bases, leaving 6 bases not matched to a gene. This CDR3 has 14 amino acids. The CDR3 DNA reads as TGTGCCAGCAGCATACAAACAGGGGACTATGGCTACACCTTC. Amino acids: CASSIQTGDYGYTF.

This clone turned up a few times. The chain carries TRBV2 and TRBJ1-1; D remains unclear. Germline loops: CDR1 SNHLY, CDR2 FYNNEI. This CDR3 has 13 amino acids. V was cut by 5 bases and J by 14 bases, with 21 bases left in between. The CDR3 DNA reads TGTGCCAGCAGTCCGACACGGATGAGAGACGAGTTCTTT. It codes for CASSPTRMRDEFF.

The V and J genes are TRBV7-2 and TRBJ2-5, with D hard to call. The CDR3 runs 14 residues. Trimming left V 1 base short and J 7 bases short, with 13 bases between. CDR1 is SGHTA and CDR2 is FQGNSA in the germline V gene. CDR3 residues: CASSLGITPGTQYF. The CDR3 DNA is TGTGCCAGCAGCTTAGGTATTACCCCTGGGACCCAGTACTTC.

V and J are TRBV7-8 and TRBJ1-1, with D maybe TRBD1 (5 bases). The germline V gene encodes CDR1 SGHVS and CDR2 FQNEAQ. The CDR3 consists of 13 residues. V lost 5 bases, J lost 10 bases, and 17 bases lay in between. The CDR3 coding sequence is TGTGCCAGCAGCCCCAACGGGGCCCCCCGAGCTTTCTTT. It codes for CASSPNGAPRAFF.